The rows below give T cell receptor beta chains drawn from one sample of a study of shared clonotypes between healthy human individuals. The data were produced by immunoSEQ multiplex PCR, yet TCRdb's version contains in-frame clones alone and is incomplete. Of about 2.4 million clones listed, just over 90% are singletons. Sequenced material: naive CD4+ T cells sorted from blood. The origin of the receptors is a man younger than 35 in good health. CDR3s include the opening cysteine and the closing phenylalanine or tryptophan. Fields, in order: D gene, CDR3 length, V gene, J gene, clone size, CDR3 protein, CDR3 DNA. The D gene is left open where the match is weak. Some rows have no size entry. The others give once, few or many, or a class for an expanded clone.

.	15	TRBV6-5	TRBJ1-3	.	CATGGGPVSGNTIYF	TGTGCCACCGGGGGAGGTCCCGTCTCTGGAAACACCATATATTTT
TRBD1	14	TRBV30	TRBJ2-2	.	CAWRRGPDTGELFF	TGTGCCTGGAGGAGGGGGCCGGACACCGGGGAGCTGTTTTTT
.	13	TRBV6-1	TRBJ1-1	.	CASSELAGVAAFF	TGTGCCAGCAGTGAATTGGCTGGGGTGGCAGCTTTCTTT
TRBD1	16	TRBV18	TRBJ2-1	.	CASSPLGTGSYNEQFF	TGTGCCAGCTCACCATTAGGGACAGGTTCCTACAATGAGCAGTTCTTC
TRBD1	13	TRBV28	TRBJ1-1	.	CASSWDRNTEAFF	TGTGCCAGCAGTTGGGACAGGAACACTGAAGCTTTCTTT
TRBD2	14	TRBV18	TRBJ2-1	.	CASSPRSGINEQFF	TGTGCCAGCTCACCACGAAGCGGGATCAATGAGCAGTTCTTC
.	14	TRBV5-5	TRBJ2-1	.	CASSLVLTDNEQFF	TGTGCCAGCAGCTTGGTACTGACTGACAATGAGCAGTTCTTC
TRBD1	13	TRBV2	TRBJ1-4	.	CASSSGQVEKLFF	TGTGCCAGCAGTTCAGGACAGGTTGAAAAACTGTTTTTT
.	11	TRBV6-1	TRBJ2-7	.	CASSEIYEQYF	TGTGCCAGCAGCGAGATCTACGAGCAGTACTTC
.	15	TRBV28	TRBJ2-2	.	CASSLYRVETGELFF	TGTGCCAGCAGTCTTTACAGGGTGGAGACCGGGGAGCTGTTTTTT
.	13	TRBV7-2	TRBJ2-7	.	CASSLDRAGEQYF	TGTGCCAGCAGCTTAGACAGGGCCGGGGAGCAGTACTTC
.	14	TRBV7-2	TRBJ2-1	once	CASSSAGLLNEQFF	TGTGCCAGCAGCTCTGCGGGACTCCTAAATGAGCAGTTCTTC
.	16	TRBV2	TRBJ2-7	.	CASSESGDVSSYEQYF	TGTGCCAGCAGTGAATCAGGGGATGTAAGCTCCTACGAGCAGTACTTC
.	13	TRBV27	TRBJ1-6	.	CASSLAYNSPLHF	TGTGCCAGCAGTCTTGCCTATAATTCACCCCTCCACTTT
.	13	TRBV9	TRBJ2-5	.	CASSSGIAETQYF	TGTGCCAGCAGCTCTGGGATAGCAGAGACCCAGTACTTC
.	15	TRBV19	TRBJ1-5	.	CASSIVGTSNQPQHF	TGTGCCAGTAGTATAGTGGGAACGAGCAATCAGCCCCAGCATTTT